The present TCR beta chain was sequenced within a study of blood T cell repertoires in COVID-19. How the authors handled the data: Nucleated cell number was recorded as an estimate derived from reference gene primer amplification. Clones were read by immunoSEQ multiplex PCR, and TCRdb kept only the in-frame ones, dropping some. The V and J calls and clone size are taken from that table; D and trimming were inferred from the DNA. The sample shows some 130,000 clones, about 88% of them seen only once. This CDR3 has 16 residues. The V and J ends lost 4 bases and 0 bases, in that order; junction bases with no gene match: 6. Per germline, CDR1 LGHNA and CDR2 YNFKEQ.

The source is a man aged 50 or older with active COVID-19. V and J are TRBV4-2 and TRBJ2-3; 8 bases agree with TRBD1. Sequencing input: peripheral blood. The CDR3, as DNA: TGTGCCAGCAGCCCAGGGGGCGGGTCTAGCACAGATACGCAGTATTTT. Its translation: CASSPGGGSSTDTQYF.